This TCR beta chain was observed in a study of vaccination effects on CD4 cells after COVID-19. As for the study in general: Following the second dose by a median of 72 days, the post-vaccine samples were obtained.

Germline lookup yields CDR1 GTSNPN and CDR2 SVGIG (reference sequence). The CDR3 covers 13 residues. Deletions cut 1 base from V and 0 bases from J, with 6 bases between. Sequencing in the ViraFEST assay came after antigen-specific CD4+ T cells had been expanded with viral peptide pools, which were used to stimulate PBMC. After about 10 days in culture, the CD4+ T cells were isolated. Two doses of either BNT162b2 or mRNA-1273 were given to each participant. Nucleocapsid antibodies were negative in the vaccine recipients, who had never had SARS-CoV-2 infection. Study-wide results and limits: Pronounced clonal contraction occurred in clones induced by infection and by vaccine late after vaccination. The study found that only 1 of 255 vaccine-induced clones from healthy vaccinees cross-reacted with common cold coronaviruses.

Concerning this clone: What it recognizes is unknown. The same CDR3 can be traced to other DNA sequences in this sample.

Sequenced by immunoSEQ multiplex PCR; TCRdb stores in-frame clones only, minus some. The sample has around 69,000 clones, around 74% seen once. The chain recombines TRBV30 with TRBJ1-1, with D hard to call. The clonotype originates from a human donor who received a COVID-19 vaccine. The input for sequencing was CD4+ T cells from PBMCs cultured with HCoV-229E spike peptides, taken after COVID-19 vaccination. The CDR3 region is CAWSGQMNTEAFF. The DNA of the CDR3 is TGTGCCTGGAGTGGGCAGATGAACACTGAAGCTTTCTTT.